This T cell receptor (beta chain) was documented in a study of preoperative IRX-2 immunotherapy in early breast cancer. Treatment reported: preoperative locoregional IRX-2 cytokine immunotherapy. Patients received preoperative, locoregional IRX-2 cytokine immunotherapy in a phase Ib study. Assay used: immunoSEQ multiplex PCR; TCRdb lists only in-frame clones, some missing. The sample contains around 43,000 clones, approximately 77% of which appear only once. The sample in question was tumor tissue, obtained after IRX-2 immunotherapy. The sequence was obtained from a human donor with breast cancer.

CDR3 DNA sequence: TGTGCCAGCAGTATCAAACAGGGGGCGACTGAAGCTTTCTTT. This codes for CASSIKQGATEAFF. The chain combines TRBV6-8 with TRBJ1-1; 9 nucleotides align to TRBD1. After removal of 5 bases from V and 5 bases from J, the junction contained 6 bases not matched to a gene. The CDR3 covers 14 residues. Germline CDR1 is MNHGY and CDR2 is SAAAGT.